This TCR beta chain originates from a study of identifying expanded T cells in peripheral blood. Study conclusions and caveats: Clone count variance between roughly 2-week samples rose with total template count.

This clone has a single count. Its antigen is undetermined. TCRdb's table, derived via immunoSEQ multiplex PCR, lists solely in-frame clones and lacks some. The sample contains 51,000 or so clones, approximately 86% of which appear only once. V was clipped by 1 base and J by 5 bases; unmatched bases: 3. Germline values: CDR1 SQVTM, CDR2 ANQGSEA. This CDR3 is built from 13 residues. The source of this sequence is a person aged 18 to 70 in good health. The specimen sequenced was blood. The chain carries TRBV29-1 and TRBJ2-7; 9 bases match TRBD1. CDR3 in amino acids: CSVEVRQGDEQYF. CDR3 coding DNA: TGCAGCGTTGAAGTTCGACAGGGGGACGAGCAGTACTTC.